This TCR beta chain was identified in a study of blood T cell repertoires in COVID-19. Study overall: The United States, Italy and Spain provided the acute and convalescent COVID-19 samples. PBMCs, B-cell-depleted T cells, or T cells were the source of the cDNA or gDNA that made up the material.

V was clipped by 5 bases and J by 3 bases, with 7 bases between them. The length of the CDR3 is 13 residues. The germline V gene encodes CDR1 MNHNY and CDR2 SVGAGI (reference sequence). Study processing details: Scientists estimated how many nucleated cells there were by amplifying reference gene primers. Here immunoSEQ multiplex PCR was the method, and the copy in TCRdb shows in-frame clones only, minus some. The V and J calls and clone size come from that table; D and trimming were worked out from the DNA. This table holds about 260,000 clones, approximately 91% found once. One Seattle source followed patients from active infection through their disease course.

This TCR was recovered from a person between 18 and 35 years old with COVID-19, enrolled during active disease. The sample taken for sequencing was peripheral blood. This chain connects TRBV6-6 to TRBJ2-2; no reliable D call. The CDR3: CASSILDTGELFF. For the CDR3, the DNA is TGTGCCAGCAGTATCCTAGACACCGGGGAGCTGTTTTTT.